The rows below give T cell receptor beta chains drawn from one sample of a study of blood T cell repertoires in COVID-19. The repertoire was sequenced with immunoSEQ multiplex PCR; TCRdb's copy has only in-frame clones and lacks some. The table shows about 91,000 clones, with nearly 90% occurring only once. Sequenced material: peripheral blood. These TCRs come from a man in his 70s with acute or convalescent COVID-19. Both conserved end residues are part of each CDR3. A D gene is named only where the DNA matches it firmly. Expanded clones are given a class, and other clones once, few, many or no size at all.

cdr3_nt cdr3_aa v_call clone_size j_call d_call
TGTGCCAGCAGCCGTAGCGGGGGTGTGACCCAGTACTTC CASSRSGGVTQYF TRBV11-2 medium-sized TRBJ2-5 TRBD2
TGTGCCAGCAGCTTTTTGAGTCCCAGGGGGCGCTGGTATGGCTACACCTTC CASSFLSPRGRWYGYTF TRBV5-6 - TRBJ1-2 TRBD1
TGTGCCAGCAGCCGGACTAGCGGGGGGCTTGGTGAGCAGTTCTTC CASSRTSGGLGEQFF TRBV6-4 - TRBJ2-1 TRBD2
TGTGCCAGCAGCTCCACGGGACTAGCGGGGGCAGATACGCAGTATTTT CASSSTGLAGADTQYF TRBV5-6 - TRBJ2-3 TRBD2
TGCGCCAGCAGCCCAGGGTGGCAGGTGAACACCGGGGAGCTGTTTTTT CASSPGWQVNTGELFF TRBV5-1 - TRBJ2-2 -
TGTGCCAGCAGCTCTAGACAGGGCGGCTATGGCTACACCTTC CASSSRQGGYGYTF TRBV5-4 - TRBJ1-2 TRBD1
TGTGCCAGCAGTGGTACAGGGTATGGCTACACCTTC CASSGTGYGYTF TRBV2 - TRBJ1-2 -
TGCGCCAGCAGATTCGGAGGGGTGAACACTGAAGCTTTCTTT CASRFGGVNTEAFF TRBV10-2 - TRBJ1-1 -
TGTGCCAGTAGTATTAAAAGGAGTCAATCACCCCTCCACTTT CASSIKRSQSPLHF TRBV19 - TRBJ1-6 -
TGTGCCAGCAGCTTAATAACAGGGAGCTCTGGAAACACCATATATTTT CASSLITGSSGNTIYF TRBV5-5 once TRBJ1-3 -
TGTGCCAGCCCCCCGGATGAGCAGTTCTTC CASPPDEQFF TRBV7-8 - TRBJ2-1 -
TGCGCCAGCAGCCAAGATCCGACAGGCAAAAACATTCAGTACTTC CASSQDPTGKNIQYF TRBV4-1 - TRBJ2-4 -
TGTGCCAGCTACCCAAGGGCAGGGCGTTTAAACTATGGCTACACCTTC CASYPRAGRLNYGYTF TRBV28 - TRBJ1-2 -
TGTGCCAGCAACGTGGGGAGCACTGAAGCTTTCTTT CASNVGSTEAFF TRBV28 - TRBJ1-1 -
TGTGCCAGCAGGGAGGGCCAGCTTAGTACCGGGGAGCTGTTTTTT CASREGQLSTGELFF TRBV25-1 - TRBJ2-2 -
TGTGCCAGCAGCGTAGTCGGGAGTGGAACCTTGGGAAACACCATATATTTT CASSVVGSGTLGNTIYF TRBV9 - TRBJ1-3 -
TGTGCCAGCAGCTTAGTCCCGACTCCCCAAGAGACCCAGTACTTC CASSLVPTPQETQYF TRBV5-4 - TRBJ2-5 -
TGTGCCACCAGCGAGGAGGTGAACACTGAAGCTTTCTTT CATSEEVNTEAFF TRBV15 - TRBJ1-1 -
TGCAGCGTTGAAGAATTGAGACTAGCGGACCTATCCTACGAGCAGTACTTC CSVEELRLADLSYEQYF TRBV29-1 - TRBJ2-7 TRBD2
TGTGCCAGTAGTATCAATCGCGAAGAGACCCAGTACTTC CASSINREETQYF TRBV19 - TRBJ2-5 -
TGTGCCAGCTCACCCAGGACAGGGGCGGACTATGGCTACACCTTC CASSPRTGADYGYTF TRBV18 - TRBJ1-2 TRBD1
TGCGCCAGCAGCTTGAGCCTAGCGGGGGTGGATGAGCAGTTCTTC CASSLSLAGVDEQFF TRBV5-1 - TRBJ2-1 TRBD2
TGTGCCAGCCGGGGGGTAGGGACCCAGTACTTC CASRGVGTQYF TRBV28 - TRBJ2-5 TRBD2
TGTGCCATCAGTACCACGGACAGGTCCACCGGGGAGCTGTTTTTT CAISTTDRSTGELFF TRBV10-3 once TRBJ2-2 TRBD1
TGTGCCAGCAGCCCCGAGTCGGGGGGACGCACAGATACGCAGTATTTT CASSPESGGRTDTQYF TRBV7-2 - TRBJ2-3 TRBD2
TGTGCCAGCAGCCAAGGCGGGGGCTCGGCTGAAGCTTTCTTT CASSQGGGSAEAFF TRBV3-1/TRBV3-2 once TRBJ1-1 -
TGTGCCAGTAGTATATCCGGGGACTATGGCTACACCTTC CASSISGDYGYTF TRBV19 - TRBJ1-2 -
TGTGCCAGCAGCCCAGGAATAAGCGGGGTCTCCTACAATGAGCAGTTCTTC CASSPGISGVSYNEQFF TRBV7-7 - TRBJ2-1 TRBD2